This T cell receptor (beta chain) comes out of a study of cytomegalovirus exposure and HLA in healthy donors. Whole-study results and caveats: Per published reports, the classifier diagnosed cytomegalovirus status with high specificity and sensitivity. One later analysis, an examination of the approximately 130 validation repertoires, found that first-cohort TCR clusters tended to co-occur in them. Overall, about 160 TCR beta chains were annotated as cytomegalovirus-associated.

Donors were drawn from the approximately 120-subject validation cohort, separate from the 666-subject first cohort. TCRdb's copy holds only in-frame clones and misses some; the assay was immunoSEQ multiplex PCR. The table records roughly 82,000 clones, 85% to 95% of them present only once. Regarding this clone: The antigen is undetermined.

V lost 3 bases to trimming and J lost 0 bases; unmatched junction nucleotides: 6. Germline V lookup: CDR1 SGHAT, CDR2 FQDESV (reference sequence). The CDR3 sequence is 16 residues long. The specimen sequenced was PBMCs. The TCR originated in a man between 18 and 35 years old in good health and CMV-seronegative. V gene TRBV11-1 combines with J gene TRBJ1-2, with 8 bases matching TRBD1. CDR3 in DNA: TGTGCCAGCAGCTTGCAGGGGGCGCATGCTAACTATGGCTACACCTTC. Its protein product is CASSLQGAHANYGYTF.